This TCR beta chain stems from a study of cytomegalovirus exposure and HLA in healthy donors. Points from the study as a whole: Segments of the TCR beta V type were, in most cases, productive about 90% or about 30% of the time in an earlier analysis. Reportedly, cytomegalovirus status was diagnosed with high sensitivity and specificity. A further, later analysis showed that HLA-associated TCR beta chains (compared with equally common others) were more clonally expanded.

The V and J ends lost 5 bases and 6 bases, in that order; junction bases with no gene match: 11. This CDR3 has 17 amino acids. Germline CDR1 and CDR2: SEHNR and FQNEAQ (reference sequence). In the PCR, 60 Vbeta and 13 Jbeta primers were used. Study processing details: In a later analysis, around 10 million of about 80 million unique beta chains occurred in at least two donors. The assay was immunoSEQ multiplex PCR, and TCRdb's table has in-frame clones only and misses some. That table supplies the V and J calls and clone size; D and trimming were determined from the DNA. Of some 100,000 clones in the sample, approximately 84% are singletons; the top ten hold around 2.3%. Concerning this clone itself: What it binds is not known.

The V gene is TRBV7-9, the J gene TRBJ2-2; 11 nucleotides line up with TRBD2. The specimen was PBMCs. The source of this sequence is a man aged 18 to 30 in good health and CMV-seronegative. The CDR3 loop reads CASSPTASGRFAGELFF. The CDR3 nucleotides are TGTGCCAGCAGCCCCACCGCTAGCGGGAGGTTCGCCGGGGAGCTGTTTTTT.